This T cell receptor beta chain was retrieved from a study of Tregs in tolerant kidney transplant recipients. CDR1 and CDR2 (germline): KGHSH, LQKENI. CDR3 length: 16 amino acids. V shed 4 bases and J 2 bases; nucleotides not matched to a gene: 4. Generated by immunoSEQ multiplex PCR, the TCRdb table keeps only in-frame clones and is missing some. The sample includes 55,000 to 75,000 clones, more than 75% of them seen just once. A remark on this clone: The antigen is unknown.

Recipients received nonmyeloablative bone marrow transplants from related graft donors, with transient mixed chimerism. Unstimulated Tregs (CD4+CD25+CD127-) and CD4+CD25- non-Tregs were sorted from PBMCs. Notes on the study in general: For some patients, primers changed over time, blocking nucleotide-level comparison.

This chain uses TRBV18 with TRBJ2-3; 12 nucleotides match TRBD2. This TCR came from a human patient who received a combined kidney and bone marrow transplant. The T cells may come from the graft donor. This sample comprised CD4+ T cells from blood (PBMCs), obtained 6 months after the transplant. This chain's CDR3 is CASSRTSGANTDTQYF. The CDR3 DNA is TGTGCCAGCTCACGGACTAGCGGGGCCAACACAGATACGCAGTATTTT.